The T cell receptor (beta chain) described here comes from a study of blood T cell repertoires in COVID-19. Study background: Acute and convalescent COVID-19 specimens originated in the United States, Italy and Spain. The analysed material was cDNA or gDNA that came from T cells, B-cell-depleted T cells, or PBMCs.

The CDR3 totals 17 residues. V trimming: 0 bases; J trimming: 0 bases; junction bases outside the gene matches: 3. In germline, CDR1 is SGHRS, CDR2 YFSETQ. In the study's own analysis: It was from reference gene primer amplification that nucleated cell counts were estimated. Here immunoSEQ multiplex PCR was the method, and the copy in TCRdb shows in-frame clones only, minus some. Clone size and the V and J calls come from that table; the DNA yielded D and trimming. Of 39,000 or so clones in the sample, roughly 80% were seen once. The receptor was isolated from a man aged 55 to 70 in a cohort sampled during active COVID-19. The sample consisted of peripheral blood. The genes are TRBV5-1 and TRBJ1-4; 9 nucleotides agree with TRBD1. The CDR3 reads CASSLGTGVATNEKLFF. In nucleotides, the CDR3 is TGCGCCAGCAGCTTGGGGACAGGGGTCGCAACTAATGAAAAACTGTTTTTT.